One sample yielded the 10 T cell receptor beta chains listed below, sequenced in a study of control samples from healthy donors and cancer patients. Data came from immunoSEQ multiplex PCR; TCRdb stores just in-frame clones and leaves some out. The repertoire holds some 120,000 clones, with about 90% as singletons. The specimen sequenced was blood. Receptors were obtained from a man younger than 30 in good health.

This rearrangement joins TRBV7-9 to TRBJ2-1; 12 nucleotides line up with TRBD2. Trimming took 6 bases from V and 9 from J; bases not matched to a gene: 6. The CDR3 sequence is 14 residues long. CDR1 is SEHNR and CDR2 is FQNEAQ in the germline V gene (reference sequence). The CDR3 loop is CASRQGLAGSEQFF. For the CDR3, the DNA is TGTGCCAGCAGACAGGGACTAGCGGGCTCTGAGCAGTTCTTC.

The V call is TRBV6-4, the J call TRBJ1-6; D gene uncertain. CDR3 length: 13 residues. V lost 0 bases and J 7 bases, leaving 4 bases between the germline ends. Germline V gene lookup returns CDR1 MRHNA and CDR2 SNTAGT. The CDR3 DNA reads as TGTGCCAGCAGTGACTCTCGGAATTCACCCCTCCACTTT. Its translation: CASSDSRNSPLHF.

V gene TRBV6-5 combines with J gene TRBJ2-7; D is perhaps TRBD2 (5 bases). The germline gives CDR1 MNHEY, CDR2 SVGAGI. V lost 6 bases and J 4 bases, leaving 7 bases between the germline ends. This CDR3 has 11 residues. In nucleotides, the CDR3 is TGTGCCAGCAGGTCGGGATACGAGCAGTACTTC. This codes for CASRSGYEQYF.

CDR3 in amino acids: CASSSPGQGMAYEQYF. The DNA for the CDR3 is TGTGCCAGCAGTAGTCCGGGACAGGGTATGGCCTACGAGCAGTACTTC. This chain joins TRBV6-6 and TRBJ2-7, with 9 bases fitting TRBD1. Germline V gene sequence: CDR1 MNHNY, CDR2 SVGAGI (reference sequence). The CDR3 sequence is 16 residues long. V lost 5 bases and J lost 2; bases outside the gene matches: 10.

This chain connects TRBV19 to TRBJ2-7, with D possibly being TRBD1 (7 bases). V lost 3 bases and J 3 bases, leaving 15 bases between the germline ends. Germline CDR1 is LNHDA and CDR2 is SQIVND (reference sequence). This CDR3 spans 15 amino acids. The CDR3 region is CASSIVQGGVYEQYF. The CDR3 DNA is TGTGCCAGTAGTATTGTCCAGGGGGGCGTCTACGAGCAGTACTTC.

This chain uses TRBV9 with TRBJ2-1, with 11 bases aligning to TRBD2. J lost 4 bases, V lost 0 bases, and 3 bases had no gene match. CDR3 length equals 16 residues. CDR1 SGDLS and CDR2 YYNGEE come from the germline V gene. DNA for the CDR3: TGTGCCAGCAGCGTAGAGACTAGCGGGATGTACAATGAGCAGTTCTTC. This encodes CASSVETSGMYNEQFF.

This sequence joins TRBV11-2 and TRBJ2-1; TRBD2 aligns across 14 bases. This CDR3 spans 15 amino acids. Germline loops: CDR1 SGHAT, CDR2 FQNNGV. V shed 5 bases and J 8 bases; nucleotides not matched to a gene: 5. The CDR3 nucleotides are TGTGCCAGCAGCAGCGGGACTAGCGGGAGATATGAGCAGTTCTTC. Its translation: CASSSGTSGRYEQFF. The full variable domain, rest sourced from reference TRBV11-2 and TRBJ2-1, is EAGVAQSPRYKIIEKRQSVAFWCNPISGHATLYWYQQILGQGPKLLIQFQNNGVVDDSQLPKDRFSAERLKGVDSTLKIQPAKLEDSAVYLCASSSGTSGRYEQFFGPGTRLTVL.

The chain couples TRBV27 to TRBJ2-4; D may match TRBD1 or TRBD2 (5 bases each). V was shortened by 5 bases and J by 0 bases, with 5 bases between the two germline ends. This CDR3 is built from 13 residues. The V gene's germline CDR1 is MNHEY and CDR2 SMNVEV (reference sequence). CDR3 DNA sequence: TGTGCCAGCAGTGGGGGAGCCAAAAACATTCAGTACTTC. It translates to CASSGGAKNIQYF.

V is TRBV5-1 and J is TRBJ2-7; perhaps TRBD1 as D (6 bases). CDR1 and CDR2 from the germline V gene are SGHRS and YFSETQ. This CDR3 contains 14 residues. V lost 4 bases and J lost 5, with 16 bases in between. The CDR3 loop is CASSRLQGSDEQYF. In nucleotides, the CDR3 is TGCGCCAGCAGCAGGCTACAGGGTTCCGACGAGCAGTACTTC.

The rearrangement uses TRBV24-1 and TRBJ2-1; 9 positions match TRBD2. J lost 6 bases, V lost 4 bases, and 12 bases had no gene match. CDR1 and CDR2 (germline): KGHDR, SFDVKD. The CDR3 runs to 17 residues. The DNA for the CDR3 is TGTGCCACCAGTGAGAATCGAGTAGCGGGAGAGGGCAATGAGCAGTTCTTC. Translated, it gives CATSENRVAGEGNEQFF.